The present TCR beta chain was sequenced within a study of T cell changes during pregnancy in multiple sclerosis. Assay: immunoSEQ multiplex PCR; the TCRdb copy retains only in-frame clones and omits some. The sample holds about 58,000 clones, 93% seen once. CDR1 is MNHEY and CDR2 is SMNVEV in the germline V gene (reference sequence). Trimming took off 5 bases at V and 0 bases at J, with 8 bases between the two ends. CDR3 length equals 13 residues. The source material was CD8+ T cells from peripheral blood mononuclear cells, sampled in the second trimester of pregnancy. This clonotype was obtained from a female donor with multiple sclerosis, enrolled in a pregnancy study. The chain is built from TRBV27 and TRBJ2-7; D is unresolved. The CDR3 DNA reads as TGTGCCAGCAGTCGACTGAGCTCCTACGAGCAGTACTTC. Translation gives CASSRLSSYEQYF.